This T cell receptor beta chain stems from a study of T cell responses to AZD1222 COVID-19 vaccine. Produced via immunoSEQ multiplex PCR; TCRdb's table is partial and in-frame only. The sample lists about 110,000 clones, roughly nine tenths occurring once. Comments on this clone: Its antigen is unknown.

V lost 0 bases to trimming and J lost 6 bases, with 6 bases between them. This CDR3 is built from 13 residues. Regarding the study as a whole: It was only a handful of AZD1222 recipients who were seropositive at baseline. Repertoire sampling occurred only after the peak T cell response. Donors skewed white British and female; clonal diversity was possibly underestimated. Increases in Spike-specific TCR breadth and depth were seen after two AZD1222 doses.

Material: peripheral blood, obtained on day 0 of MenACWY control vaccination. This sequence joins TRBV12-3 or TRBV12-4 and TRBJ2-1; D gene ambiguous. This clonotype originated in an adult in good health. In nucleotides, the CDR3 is TGTGCCAGCAGTTTAGCGCCGAGCAATGAGCAGTTCTTC. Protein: CASSLAPSNEQFF.